This T cell receptor (beta chain) was captured by sequencing in a study of blood T cell repertoires in COVID-19. This CDR3 spans 13 amino acids. V dropped 6 bases and J dropped 3 bases, with 12 bases sitting between them. CDR1 is MNHEY, CDR2 SVGEGT, per germline. Only in-frame clones appear in the TCRdb table, and some are missing; sequencing was by immunoSEQ multiplex PCR. The table has approximately 190,000 clones, more than 75% seen once. The material sequenced was peripheral blood. The TCR sequence derives from a woman aged 55 to 70 with COVID-19, enrolled during active disease. The V gene is TRBV6-2 or TRBV6-3, the J gene TRBJ2-7; a weak D match, TRBD2 (6 bases). In nucleotides, the CDR3 is TGTGCCAGCAGCGGCCGGGACTTCTACGAGCAGTACTTC. Translation gives CASSGRDFYEQYF.